This T cell receptor (beta chain) is from a study of T cells after yellow fever vaccination. Findings and caveats of the study: The bulk population could contribute abundant contaminating clonotypes to FACS-sorted repertoires.

The CDR3 consists of 14 residues. V lost 6 bases to trimming and J lost 7 bases, with 13 bases between them. The germline gives CDR1 MNHEY, CDR2 SMNVEV (reference sequence). Details on this clonotype: Its antigen remains unknown.

TCRdb processed the 5' RACE reads anew with MiXCR; each CDR3 protein has one entry. The sample contains approximately 550,000 distinct CDR3 sequences, 15% to 20% of which appear only once. This chain connects TRBV27 to TRBJ1-6; a possible D gene is TRBD1 (6 bases). This sample comprised PBMCs, obtained 15 days after the yellow fever booster vaccination. The clonotype was recovered from a man aged 25-45 years who received the YFV17D yellow fever vaccine. CDR3 nucleotides: TGTGCCAGCAGGAGGGGACAAGGCAATTCACCCCTCCACTTT. As protein: CASRRGQGNSPLHF.